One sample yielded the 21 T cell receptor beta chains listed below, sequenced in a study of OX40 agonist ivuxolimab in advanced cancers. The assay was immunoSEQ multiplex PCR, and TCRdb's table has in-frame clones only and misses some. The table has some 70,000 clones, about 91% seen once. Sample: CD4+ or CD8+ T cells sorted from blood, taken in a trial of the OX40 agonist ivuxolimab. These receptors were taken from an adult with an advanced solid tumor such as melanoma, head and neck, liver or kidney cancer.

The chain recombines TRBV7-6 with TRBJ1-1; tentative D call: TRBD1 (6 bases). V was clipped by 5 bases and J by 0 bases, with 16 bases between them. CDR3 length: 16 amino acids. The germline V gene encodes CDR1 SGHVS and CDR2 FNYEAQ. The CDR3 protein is CASSRQAGGVNTEAFF. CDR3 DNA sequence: TGTGCCAGCAGCCGACAGGCGGGGGGTGTGAACACTGAAGCTTTCTTT.

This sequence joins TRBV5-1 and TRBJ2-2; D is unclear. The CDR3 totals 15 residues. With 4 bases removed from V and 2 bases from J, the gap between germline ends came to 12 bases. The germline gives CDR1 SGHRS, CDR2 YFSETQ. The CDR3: CASSVGARNTGELFF. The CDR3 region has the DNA TGCGCCAGCAGCGTAGGAGCCCGCAACACCGGGGAGCTGTTTTTT.

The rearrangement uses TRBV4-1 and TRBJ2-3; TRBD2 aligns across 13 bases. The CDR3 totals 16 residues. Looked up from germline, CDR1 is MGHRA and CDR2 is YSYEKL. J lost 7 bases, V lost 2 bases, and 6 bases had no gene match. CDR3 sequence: CASSQPTSGRGYTQYF. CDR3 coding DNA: TGCGCCAGCAGCCAACCAACTAGCGGGAGGGGATATACGCAGTATTTT.

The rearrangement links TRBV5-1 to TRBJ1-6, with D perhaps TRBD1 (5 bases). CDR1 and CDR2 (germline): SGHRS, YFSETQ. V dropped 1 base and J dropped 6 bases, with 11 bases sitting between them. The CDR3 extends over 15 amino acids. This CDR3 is CASSLSRTTNSPLHF. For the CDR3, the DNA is TGCGCCAGCAGCTTGAGCAGGACAACTAATTCACCCCTCCACTTT.

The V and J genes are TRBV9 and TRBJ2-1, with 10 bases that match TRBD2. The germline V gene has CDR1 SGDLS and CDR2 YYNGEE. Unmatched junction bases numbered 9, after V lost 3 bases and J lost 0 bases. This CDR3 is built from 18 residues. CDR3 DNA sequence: TGTGCCAGCAGCGAAGGTAGCGGGGGGCGTAGCTCCTACAATGAGCAGTTCTTC. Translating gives CASSEGSGGRSSYNEQFF.

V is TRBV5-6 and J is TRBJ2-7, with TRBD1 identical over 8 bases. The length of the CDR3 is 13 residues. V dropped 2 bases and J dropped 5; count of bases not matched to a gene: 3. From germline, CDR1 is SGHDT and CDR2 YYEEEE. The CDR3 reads CASSFWTGNEQYF. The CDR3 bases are TGTGCCAGCAGCTTTTGGACAGGGAACGAGCAGTACTTC.

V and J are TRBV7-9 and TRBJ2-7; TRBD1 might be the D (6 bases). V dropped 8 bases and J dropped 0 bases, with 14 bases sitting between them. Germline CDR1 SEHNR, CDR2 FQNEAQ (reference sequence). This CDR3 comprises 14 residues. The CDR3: CASGLQGSSYEQYF. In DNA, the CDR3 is TGTGCCAGCGGGCTCCAGGGGAGCTCCTACGAGCAGTACTTC.

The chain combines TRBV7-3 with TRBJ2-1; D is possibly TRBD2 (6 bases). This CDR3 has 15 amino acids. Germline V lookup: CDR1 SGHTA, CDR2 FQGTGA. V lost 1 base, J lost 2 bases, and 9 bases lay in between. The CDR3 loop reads CASSLRGDAYNEQFF. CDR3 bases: TGTGCCAGCAGCTTAAGGGGGGACGCCTACAATGAGCAGTTCTTC.

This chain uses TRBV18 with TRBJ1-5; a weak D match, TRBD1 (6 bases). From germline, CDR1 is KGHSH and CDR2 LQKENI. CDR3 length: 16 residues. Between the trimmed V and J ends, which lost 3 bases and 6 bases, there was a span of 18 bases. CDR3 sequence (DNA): TGTGCCAGCTCACCCCCGTCCGGGGGCGACGGTCAGCCCCAGCATTTT. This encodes CASSPPSGGDGQPQHF.

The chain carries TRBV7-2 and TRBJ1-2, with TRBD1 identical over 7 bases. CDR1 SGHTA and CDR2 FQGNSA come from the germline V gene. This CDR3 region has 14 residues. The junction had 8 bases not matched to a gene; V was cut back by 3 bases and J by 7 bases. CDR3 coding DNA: TGTGCCAGCAGCTTTGGGCAGGGGGGCACTGGCTACACCTTC. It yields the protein CASSFGQGGTGYTF. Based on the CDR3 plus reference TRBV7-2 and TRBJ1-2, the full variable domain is GAGVSQSPSNKVTEKGKDVELRCDPISGHTALYWYRQSLGQGLEFLIYFQGNSAPDKSGLPSDRFSAERTGGSVSTLTIQRTQQEDSAVYLCASSFGQGGTGYTFGSGTRLTVV.

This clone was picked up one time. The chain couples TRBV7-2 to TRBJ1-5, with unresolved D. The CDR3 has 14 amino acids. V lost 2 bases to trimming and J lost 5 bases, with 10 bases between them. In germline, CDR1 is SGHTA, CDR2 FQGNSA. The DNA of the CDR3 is TGTGCCAGCAGCTTAAAGAGCGGCCATCAGCCCCAGCATTTT. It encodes CASSLKSGHQPQHF.

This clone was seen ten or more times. In nucleotides, the CDR3 is TGTGCCTGGAGTGTTCCCCCGTTCAATCAGCCCCAGCATTTT. It translates to CAWSVPPFNQPQHF. The chain couples TRBV30 to TRBJ1-5; D is ambiguous. Trimming stripped 0 bases from V and 3 bases from J, with 9 bases between. The CDR3 is 14 amino acids. The V gene's germline CDR1 is GTSNPN and CDR2 SVGIG (reference sequence).

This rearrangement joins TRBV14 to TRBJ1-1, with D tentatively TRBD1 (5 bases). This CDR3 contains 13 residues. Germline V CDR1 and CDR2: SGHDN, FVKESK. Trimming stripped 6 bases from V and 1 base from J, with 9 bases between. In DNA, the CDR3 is TGTGCCAGCAGGGAGGGGCCGAACACTGAAGCTTTCTTT. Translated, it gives CASREGPNTEAFF. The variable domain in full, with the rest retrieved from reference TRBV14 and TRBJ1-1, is EAGVTQFPSHSVIEKGQTVTLRCDPISGHDNLYWYRRVMGKEIKFLLHFVKESKQDESGMPNNRFLAERTGGTYSTLKVQPAELEDSGVYFCASREGPNTEAFFGQGTRLTVV.

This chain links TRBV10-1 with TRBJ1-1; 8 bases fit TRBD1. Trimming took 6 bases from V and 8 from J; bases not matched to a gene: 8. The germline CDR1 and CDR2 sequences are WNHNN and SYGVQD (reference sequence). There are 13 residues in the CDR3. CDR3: CASSLTGGREAFF. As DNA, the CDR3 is TGCGCCAGCAGCCTCACAGGGGGGAGAGAAGCTTTCTTT.

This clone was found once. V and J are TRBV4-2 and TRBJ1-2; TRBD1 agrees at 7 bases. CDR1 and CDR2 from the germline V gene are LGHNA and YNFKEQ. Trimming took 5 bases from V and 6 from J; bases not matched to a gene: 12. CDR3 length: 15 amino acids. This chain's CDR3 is CASSLDPDRFNGYTF. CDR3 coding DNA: TGTGCCAGCAGCTTGGATCCGGACAGGTTCAATGGCTACACCTTC.

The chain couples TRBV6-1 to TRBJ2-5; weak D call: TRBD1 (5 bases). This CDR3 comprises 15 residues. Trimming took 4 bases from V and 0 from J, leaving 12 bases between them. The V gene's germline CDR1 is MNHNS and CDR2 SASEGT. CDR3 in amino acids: CASSATRQNQETQYF. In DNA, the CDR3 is TGTGCCAGCAGTGCCACCCGACAGAACCAAGAGACCCAGTACTTC.

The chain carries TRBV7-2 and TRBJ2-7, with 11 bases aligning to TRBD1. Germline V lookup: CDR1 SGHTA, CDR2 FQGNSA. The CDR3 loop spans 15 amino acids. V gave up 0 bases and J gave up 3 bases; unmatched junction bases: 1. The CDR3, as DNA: TGTGCCAGCAGCTTAGCGGGGACAGGGGGCTACGAGCAGTACTTC. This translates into CASSLAGTGGYEQYF.

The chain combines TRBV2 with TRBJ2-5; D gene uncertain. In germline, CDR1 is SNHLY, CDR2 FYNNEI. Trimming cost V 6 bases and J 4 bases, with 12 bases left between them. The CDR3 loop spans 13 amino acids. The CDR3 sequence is CASRNPPRETQYF. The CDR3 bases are TGTGCCAGCAGGAACCCTCCCCGAGAGACCCAGTACTTC.

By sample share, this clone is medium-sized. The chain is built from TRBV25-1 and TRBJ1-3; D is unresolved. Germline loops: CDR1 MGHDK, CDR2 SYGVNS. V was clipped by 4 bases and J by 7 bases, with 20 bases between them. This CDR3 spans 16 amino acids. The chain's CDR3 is CASSGVGGPLFNTIYF. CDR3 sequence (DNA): TGTGCCAGCAGTGGGGTCGGAGGACCTCTTTTTAACACCATATATTTT. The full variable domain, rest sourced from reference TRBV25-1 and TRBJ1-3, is EADIYQTPRYLVIGTGKKITLECSQTMGHDKMYWYQQDPGMELHLIHYSYGVNSTEKGDLSSESTVSRIRTEHFPLTLESARPSHTSQYLCASSGVGGPLFNTIYFGEGSWLTVV.

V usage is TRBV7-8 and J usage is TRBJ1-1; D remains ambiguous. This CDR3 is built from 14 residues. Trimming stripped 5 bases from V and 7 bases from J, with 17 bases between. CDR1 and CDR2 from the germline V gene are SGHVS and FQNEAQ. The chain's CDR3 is CASSLGRFELEAFF. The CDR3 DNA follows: TGTGCCAGCAGCCTCGGACGGTTTGAGCTTGAAGCTTTCTTT.

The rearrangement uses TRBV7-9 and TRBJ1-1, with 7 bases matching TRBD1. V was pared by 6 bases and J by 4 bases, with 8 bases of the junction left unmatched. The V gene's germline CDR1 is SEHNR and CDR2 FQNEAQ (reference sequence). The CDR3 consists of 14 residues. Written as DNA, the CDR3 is TGTGCCAGCAGGTTCACAGGGGCGGCCACTGAAGCTTTCTTT. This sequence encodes CASRFTGAATEAFF.